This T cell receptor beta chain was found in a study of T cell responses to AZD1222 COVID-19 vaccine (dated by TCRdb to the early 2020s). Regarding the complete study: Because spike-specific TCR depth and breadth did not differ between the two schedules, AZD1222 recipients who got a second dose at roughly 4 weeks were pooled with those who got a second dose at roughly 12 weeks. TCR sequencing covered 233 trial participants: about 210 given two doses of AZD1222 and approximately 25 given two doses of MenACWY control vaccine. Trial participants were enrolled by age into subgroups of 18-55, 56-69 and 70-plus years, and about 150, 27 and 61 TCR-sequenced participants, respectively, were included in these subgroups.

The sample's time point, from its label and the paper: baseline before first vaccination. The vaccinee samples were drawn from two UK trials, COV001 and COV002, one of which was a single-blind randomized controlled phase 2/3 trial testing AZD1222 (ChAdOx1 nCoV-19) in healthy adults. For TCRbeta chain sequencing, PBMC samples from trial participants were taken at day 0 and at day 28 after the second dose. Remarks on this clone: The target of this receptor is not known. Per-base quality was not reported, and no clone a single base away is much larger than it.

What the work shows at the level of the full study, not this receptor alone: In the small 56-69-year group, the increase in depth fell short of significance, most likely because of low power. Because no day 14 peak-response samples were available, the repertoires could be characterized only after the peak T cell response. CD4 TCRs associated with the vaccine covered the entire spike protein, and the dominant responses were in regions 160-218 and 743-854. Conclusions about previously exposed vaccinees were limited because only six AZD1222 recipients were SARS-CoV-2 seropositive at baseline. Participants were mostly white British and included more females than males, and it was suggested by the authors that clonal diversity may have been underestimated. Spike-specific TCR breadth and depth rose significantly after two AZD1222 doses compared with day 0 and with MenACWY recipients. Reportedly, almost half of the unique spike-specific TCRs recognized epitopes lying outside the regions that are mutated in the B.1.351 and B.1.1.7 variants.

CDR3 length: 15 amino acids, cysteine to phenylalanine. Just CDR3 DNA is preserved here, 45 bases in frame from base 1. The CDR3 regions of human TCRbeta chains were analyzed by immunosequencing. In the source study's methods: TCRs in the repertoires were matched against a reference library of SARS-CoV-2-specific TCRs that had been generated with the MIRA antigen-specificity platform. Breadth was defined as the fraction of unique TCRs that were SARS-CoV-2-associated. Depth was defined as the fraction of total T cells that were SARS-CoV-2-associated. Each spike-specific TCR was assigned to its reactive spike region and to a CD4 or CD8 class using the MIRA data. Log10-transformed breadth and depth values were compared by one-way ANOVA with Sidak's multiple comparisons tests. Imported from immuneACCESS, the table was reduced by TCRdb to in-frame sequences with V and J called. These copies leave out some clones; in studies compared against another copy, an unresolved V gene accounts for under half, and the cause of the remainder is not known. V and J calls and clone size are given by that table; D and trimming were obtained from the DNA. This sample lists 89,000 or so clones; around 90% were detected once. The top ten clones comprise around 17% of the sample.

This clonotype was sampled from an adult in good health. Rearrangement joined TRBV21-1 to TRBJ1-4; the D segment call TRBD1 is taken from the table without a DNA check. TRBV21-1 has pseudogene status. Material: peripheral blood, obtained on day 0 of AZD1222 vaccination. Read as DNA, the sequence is TGTGCCAGCAGCCCCCAGAGGAGGGGGCGCGAAAAACTGTTTTTT. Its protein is CASSPQRRGREKLFF.